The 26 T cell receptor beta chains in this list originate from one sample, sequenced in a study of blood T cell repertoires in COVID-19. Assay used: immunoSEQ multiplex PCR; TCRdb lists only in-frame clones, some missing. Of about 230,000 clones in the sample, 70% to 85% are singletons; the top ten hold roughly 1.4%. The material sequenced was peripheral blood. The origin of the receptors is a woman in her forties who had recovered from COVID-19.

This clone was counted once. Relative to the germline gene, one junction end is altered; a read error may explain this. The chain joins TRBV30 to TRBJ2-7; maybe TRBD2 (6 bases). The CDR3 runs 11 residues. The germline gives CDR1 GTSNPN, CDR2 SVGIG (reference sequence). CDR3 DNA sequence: TGTGCCTGGAGTCTGGGGGGAGACAGAGACTTC. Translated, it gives CAWSLGGDRDF.

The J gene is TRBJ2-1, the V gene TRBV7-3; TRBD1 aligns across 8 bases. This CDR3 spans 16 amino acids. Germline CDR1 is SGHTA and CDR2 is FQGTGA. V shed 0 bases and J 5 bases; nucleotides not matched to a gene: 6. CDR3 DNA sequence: TGTGCCAGCAGCTTAACCCGACCGGGACAGGACAATGAGCAGTTCTTC. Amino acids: CASSLTRPGQDNEQFF.

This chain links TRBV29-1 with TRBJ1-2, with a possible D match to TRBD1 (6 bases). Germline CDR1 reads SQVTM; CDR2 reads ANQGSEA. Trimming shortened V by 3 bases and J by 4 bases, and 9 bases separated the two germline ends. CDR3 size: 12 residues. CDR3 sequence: CSVDRGGYGYTF. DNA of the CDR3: TGCAGCGTTGACAGGGGTGGCTATGGCTACACCTTC.

The chain's CDR3 is CASSSRGVLETQYF. The CDR3 coding sequence is TGTGCCAGCAGTTCCCGGGGGGTGTTGGAGACCCAGTACTTC. The rearrangement links TRBV6-5 to TRBJ2-5; 7 bases fit TRBD2. The CDR3 is made up of 14 amino acids. The germline CDR1 and CDR2 sequences are MNHEY and SVGAGI. V shed 4 bases, J shed 5 bases, and the junction held 7 bases outside the gene matches.

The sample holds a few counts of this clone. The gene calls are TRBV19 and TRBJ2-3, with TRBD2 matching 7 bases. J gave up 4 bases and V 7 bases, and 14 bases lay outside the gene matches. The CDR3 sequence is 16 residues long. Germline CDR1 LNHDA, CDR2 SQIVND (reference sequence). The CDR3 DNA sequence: TGTGCCAGTATGTCGATGGAGTTGGGGGGGGCAGATACGCAGTATTTT. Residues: CASMSMELGGADTQYF.

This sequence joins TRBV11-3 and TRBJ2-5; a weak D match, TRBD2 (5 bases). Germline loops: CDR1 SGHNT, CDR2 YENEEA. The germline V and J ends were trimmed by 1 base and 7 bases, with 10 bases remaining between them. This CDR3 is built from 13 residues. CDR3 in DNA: TGTGCCAGCAGCTTAGGCGAGGGTGGGACCCAGTACTTC. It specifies CASSLGEGGTQYF.

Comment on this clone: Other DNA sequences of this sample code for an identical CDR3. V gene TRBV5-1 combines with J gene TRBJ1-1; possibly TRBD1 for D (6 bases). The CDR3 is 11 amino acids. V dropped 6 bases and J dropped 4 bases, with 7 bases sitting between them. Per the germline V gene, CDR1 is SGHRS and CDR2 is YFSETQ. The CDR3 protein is CASTRGTEAFF. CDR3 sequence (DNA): TGCGCCAGCACCAGGGGCACTGAAGCTTTCTTT.

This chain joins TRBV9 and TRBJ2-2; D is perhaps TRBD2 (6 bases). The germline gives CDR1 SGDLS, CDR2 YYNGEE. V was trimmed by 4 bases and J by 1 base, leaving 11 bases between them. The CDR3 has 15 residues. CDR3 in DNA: TGTGCCAGCAGCCCACTAGCTGAGAACACCGGGGAGCTGTTTTTT. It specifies CASSPLAENTGELFF. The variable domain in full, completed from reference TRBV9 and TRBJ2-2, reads DSGVTQTPKHLITATGQRVTLRCSPRSGDLSVYWYQQSLDQGLQFLIQYYNGEERAKGNILERFSAQQFPDLHSELNLSSLELGDSALYFCASSPLAENTGELFFGEGSRLTVL.

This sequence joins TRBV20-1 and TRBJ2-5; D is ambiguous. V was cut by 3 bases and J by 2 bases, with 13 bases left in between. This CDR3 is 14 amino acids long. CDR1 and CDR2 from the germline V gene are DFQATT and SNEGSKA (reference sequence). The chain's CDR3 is CSASMAELQETQYF. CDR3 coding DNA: TGCAGTGCTAGTATGGCGGAGTTACAAGAGACCCAGTACTTC.

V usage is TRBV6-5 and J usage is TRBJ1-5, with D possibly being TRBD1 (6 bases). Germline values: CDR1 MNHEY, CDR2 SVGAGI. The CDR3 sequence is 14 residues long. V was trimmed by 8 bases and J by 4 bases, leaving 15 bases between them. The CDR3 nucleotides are TGTGCCAGCGCCGGCCGGGGGGCAAATCAGCCCCAGCATTTT. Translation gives CASAGRGANQPQHF.

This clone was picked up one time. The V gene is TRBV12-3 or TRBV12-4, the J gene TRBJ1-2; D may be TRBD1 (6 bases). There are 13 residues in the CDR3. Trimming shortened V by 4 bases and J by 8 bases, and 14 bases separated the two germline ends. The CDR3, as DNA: TGTGCCAGCAGTTCCCCGGCAGGGGTAGGCTACACCTTC. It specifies CASSSPAGVGYTF.

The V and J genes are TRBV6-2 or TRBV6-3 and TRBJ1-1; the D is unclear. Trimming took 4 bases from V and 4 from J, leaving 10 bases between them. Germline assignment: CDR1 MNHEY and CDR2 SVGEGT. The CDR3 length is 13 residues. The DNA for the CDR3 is TGTGCCAGCAGTTTCCCTATCGGCACTGAAGCTTTCTTT. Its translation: CASSFPIGTEAFF.

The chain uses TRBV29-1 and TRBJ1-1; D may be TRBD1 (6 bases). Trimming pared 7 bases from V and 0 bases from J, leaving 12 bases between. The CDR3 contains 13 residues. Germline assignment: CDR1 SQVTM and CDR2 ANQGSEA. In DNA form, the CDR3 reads TGCAGCGGCATACAGGGATTGAACACTGAAGCTTTCTTT. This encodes CSGIQGLNTEAFF. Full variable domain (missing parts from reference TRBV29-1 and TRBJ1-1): SAVISQKPSRDICQRGTSLTIQCQVDSQVTMMFWYRQQPGQSLTLIATANQGSEATYESGFVIDKFPISRPNLTFSTLTVSNMSPEDSSIYLCSGIQGLNTEAFFGQGTRLTVV.

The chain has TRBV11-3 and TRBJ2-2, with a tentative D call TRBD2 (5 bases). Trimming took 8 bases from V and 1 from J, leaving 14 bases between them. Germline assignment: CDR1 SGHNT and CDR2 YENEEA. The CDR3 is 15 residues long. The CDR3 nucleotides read TGTGCCAGCTCCCAGGAGGACGAGAACACCGGGGAGCTGTTTTTT. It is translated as CASSQEDENTGELFF.

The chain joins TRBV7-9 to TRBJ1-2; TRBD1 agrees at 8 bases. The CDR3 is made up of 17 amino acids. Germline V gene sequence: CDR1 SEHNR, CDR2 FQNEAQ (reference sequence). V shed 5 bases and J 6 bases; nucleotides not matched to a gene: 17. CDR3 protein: CASSPMGETGAVNGYTF. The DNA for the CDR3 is TGTGCCAGCAGCCCAATGGGGGAGACAGGGGCGGTAAATGGCTACACCTTC.

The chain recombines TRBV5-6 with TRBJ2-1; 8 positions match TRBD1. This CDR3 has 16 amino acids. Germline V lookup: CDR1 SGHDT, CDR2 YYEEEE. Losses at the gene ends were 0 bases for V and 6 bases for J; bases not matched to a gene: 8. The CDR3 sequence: CASSLAGRGRVNEQFF. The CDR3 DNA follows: TGTGCCAGCAGCTTGGCAGGCAGGGGGCGAGTCAATGAGCAGTTCTTC.

This CDR3 reads CASSLVLSSGQYNEQFF. The CDR3 nucleotides are TGCGCCAGCAGCTTGGTTCTGTCTAGCGGACAATACAATGAGCAGTTCTTC. This sequence joins TRBV5-1 and TRBJ2-1; 7 nucleotides align to TRBD2. Germline V lookup: CDR1 SGHRS, CDR2 YFSETQ. The CDR3 runs to 17 residues. V lost 0 bases to trimming and J lost 4 bases; unmatched junction nucleotides: 10. Variable domain in full (rest from reference TRBV5-1 and TRBJ2-1): KAGVTQTPRYLIKTRGQQVTLSCSPISGHRSVSWYQQTPGQGLQFLFEYFSETQRNKGNFPGRFSGRQFSNSRSEMNVSTLELGDSALYLCASSLVLSSGQYNEQFFGPGTRLTVL.

The CDR3 reads CASSLGVAGYNEQFF. As DNA, the CDR3 is TGTGCCAGCAGCTTAGGAGTAGCGGGCTACAATGAGCAGTTCTTC. The V and J genes are TRBV11-3 and TRBJ2-1; 7 nucleotides agree with TRBD2. CDR1 is SGHNT, CDR2 YENEEA, per germline. V dropped 1 base and J dropped 3; count of bases not matched to a gene: 3. This CDR3 is 15 amino acids long. Filled out from reference TRBV11-3 and TRBJ2-1, the complete variable domain reads EAGVVQSPRYKIIEKKQPVAFWCNPISGHNTLYWYLQNLGQGPELLIRYENEEAVDDSQLPKDRFSAERLKGVDSTLKIQPAELGDSAVYLCASSLGVAGYNEQFFGPGTRLTVL.

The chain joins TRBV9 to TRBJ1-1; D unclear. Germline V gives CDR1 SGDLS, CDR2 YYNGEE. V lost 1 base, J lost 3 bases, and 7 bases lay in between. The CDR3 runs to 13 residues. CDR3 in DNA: TGTGCCAGCAGCGTATTAGTAGACACTGAAGCTTTCTTT. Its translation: CASSVLVDTEAFF.

CDR3 sequence: CATSRNREGSGYTF. CDR3 bases: TGTGCCACCAGCAGAAACAGGGAAGGGTCTGGCTACACCTTC. The rearrangement uses TRBV15 and TRBJ1-2; maybe TRBD1 (6 bases). CDR3 length equals 14 residues. Trimming took 2 bases from V and 7 from J, leaving 14 bases between them. In germline, CDR1 is LNHNV, CDR2 YYDKDF (reference sequence). The full variable domain, completed using reference TRBV15 and TRBJ1-2, is DAMVIQNPRYQVTQFGKPVTLSCSQTLNHNVMYWYQQKSSQAPKLLFHYYDKDFNNEADTPDNFQSRRPNTSFCFLDIRSPGLGDTAMYLCATSRNREGSGYTFGSGTRLTVV.

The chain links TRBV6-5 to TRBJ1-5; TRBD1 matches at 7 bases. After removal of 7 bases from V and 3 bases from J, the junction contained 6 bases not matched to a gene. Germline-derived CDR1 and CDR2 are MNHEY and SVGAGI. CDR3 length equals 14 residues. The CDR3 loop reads CASNTGTVNQPQHF. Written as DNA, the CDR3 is TGTGCCAGCAATACCGGGACAGTCAATCAGCCCCAGCATTTT.

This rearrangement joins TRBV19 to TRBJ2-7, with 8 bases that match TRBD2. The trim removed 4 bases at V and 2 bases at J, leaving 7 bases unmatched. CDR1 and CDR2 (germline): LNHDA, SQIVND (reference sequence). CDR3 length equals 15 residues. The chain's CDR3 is CASSRGLAGTYEQYF. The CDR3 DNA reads TGTGCCAGTAGTAGAGGACTAGCCGGCACCTACGAGCAGTACTTC.

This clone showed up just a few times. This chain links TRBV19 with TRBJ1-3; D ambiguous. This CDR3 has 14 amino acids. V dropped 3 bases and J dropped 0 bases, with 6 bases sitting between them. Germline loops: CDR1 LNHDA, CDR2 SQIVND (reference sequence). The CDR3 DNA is TGTGCCAGTAGTATCTCTAACTCTGGAAACACCATATATTTT. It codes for CASSISNSGNTIYF. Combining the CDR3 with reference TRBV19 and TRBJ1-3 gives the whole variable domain DGGITQSPKYLFRKEGQNVTLSCEQNLNHDAMYWYRQDPGQGLRLIYYSQIVNDFQKGDIAEGYSVSREKKESFPLTVTSAQKNPTAFYLCASSISNSGNTIYFGEGSWLTVV.

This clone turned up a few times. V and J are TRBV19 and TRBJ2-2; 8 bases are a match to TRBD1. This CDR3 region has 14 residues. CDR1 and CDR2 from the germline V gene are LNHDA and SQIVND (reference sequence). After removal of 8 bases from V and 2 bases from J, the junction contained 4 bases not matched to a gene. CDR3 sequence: CASHGTGNTGELFF. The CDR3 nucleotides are TGTGCCAGTCACGGGACAGGCAACACCGGGGAGCTGTTTTTT.

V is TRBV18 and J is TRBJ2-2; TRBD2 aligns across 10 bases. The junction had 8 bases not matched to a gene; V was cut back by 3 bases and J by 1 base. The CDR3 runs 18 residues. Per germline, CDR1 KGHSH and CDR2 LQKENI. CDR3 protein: CASSPNRLAGLNTGELFF. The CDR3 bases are TGTGCCAGCTCACCGAACAGACTAGCGGGTTTGAACACCGGGGAGCTGTTTTTT.

The CDR3 loop reads CATGTGNTGELFF. CDR3 nucleotide sequence: TGTGCCACCGGGACAGGGAACACCGGGGAGCTGTTTTTT. This chain connects TRBV24-1 to TRBJ2-2; TRBD1 matches 8 bases. CDR1 is KGHDR, CDR2 SFDVKD, per germline. V lost 9 bases, J lost 1 base, and 0 bases stayed unmatched. CDR3 size: 13 residues.